The 23 T cell receptor beta chains in this list originate from one sample, sequenced in a study of OX40 agonist ivuxolimab in advanced cancers. Libraries were prepared by immunoSEQ multiplex PCR; TCRdb keeps only in-frame clonotypes and omits some of them. The sample has fewer than 85,000 clones, about 86% seen once; the top ten hold approximately 2%. Here the sequenced sample was CD4+ or CD8+ T cells sorted from blood, taken in a trial of the OX40 agonist ivuxolimab. The receptors originated from an adult with an advanced solid tumor such as melanoma, head and neck, liver or kidney cancer.

The DNA of the CDR3 is TGTGCCAGCAGGCCGGAGGGAAACACCATATATTTT. Its translation is CASRPEGNTIYF. V is TRBV7-9 and J is TRBJ1-3; D gene uncertain. CDR1 and CDR2 (germline): SEHNR, FQNEAQ (reference sequence). The CDR3 sequence is 12 residues long. V was clipped by 6 bases and J by 4 bases, with 7 bases between them.

The V call is TRBV6-5, the J call TRBJ1-2; D remains unclear. V lost 5 bases, J lost 4 bases, and 11 bases lay in between. Germline V CDR1 and CDR2: MNHEY, SVGAGI. The CDR3 consists of 13 residues. In nucleotides, the CDR3 is TGTGCCAGCAGTACTACAGCTGGCTATGGCTACACCTTC. Encoded protein: CASSTTAGYGYTF.

The chain is built from TRBV9 and TRBJ2-2; TRBD2 aligns across 9 bases. CDR3 length: 15 amino acids. The V segment lost 0 bases and the J segment 6 bases; nucleotides outside the gene matches: 3. Germline V gene lookup returns CDR1 SGDLS and CDR2 YYNGEE. This chain's CDR3 is CASSVVAGGAGELFF. DNA of the CDR3: TGTGCCAGCAGCGTAGTTGCGGGAGGGGCCGGGGAGCTGTTTTTT. Combining the CDR3 with reference TRBV9 and TRBJ2-2 gives the whole variable domain DSGVTQTPKHLITATGQRVTLRCSPRSGDLSVYWYQQSLDQGLQFLIQYYNGEERAKGNILERFSAQQFPDLHSELNLSSLELGDSALYFCASSVVAGGAGELFFGEGSRLTVL.

As regards this clone: Other DNA sequences in this specimen translate into the identical CDR3. The rearrangement joins TRBV6-5 to TRBJ2-7, with 7 bases aligning to TRBD2. Germline lookup yields CDR1 MNHEY and CDR2 SVGAGI. J lost 4 bases, V lost 7 bases, and 7 bases had no gene match. The CDR3 extends over 13 amino acids. CDR3 nucleotides: TGTGCCAGCAAGGCGGGAGACCGGTACGAGCAGTACTTC. It codes for CASKAGDRYEQYF.

The sample holds one count of this clone. This chain joins TRBV2 and TRBJ2-5; D perhaps matches TRBD1 (8 bases). The CDR3 runs to 15 residues. V dropped 0 bases and J dropped 7 bases, with 15 bases sitting between them. CDR1 and CDR2 (germline): SNHLY, FYNNEI. In DNA, the CDR3 is TGTGCCAGCAGTGAAGCCCCAGGGGGCGGGGGGACCCAGTACTTC. Translation gives CASSEAPGGGGTQYF. Using reference TRBV2 and TRBJ2-5 for the parts outside the CDR3, the full variable domain is EPEVTQTPSHQVTQMGQEVILRCVPISNHLYFYWYRQILGQKVEFLVSFYNNEISEKSEIFDDQFSVERPDGSNFTLKIRSTKLEDSAMYFCASSEAPGGGGTQYFGPGTRLLVL.

The rearrangement joins TRBV7-9 to TRBJ2-3; 12 nucleotides match TRBD2. From germline, CDR1 is SEHNR and CDR2 FQNEAQ (reference sequence). The V gene end was trimmed by 7 bases and the J gene end by 4 bases; junction bases not matched to a gene: 6. This CDR3 is built from 15 residues. This CDR3 is CASTDLAGGADTQYF. The CDR3 DNA reads TGTGCCAGCACTGATCTAGCGGGAGGGGCAGATACGCAGTATTTT.

V gene TRBV2 combines with J gene TRBJ1-3, with D uncertain. Germline values: CDR1 SNHLY, CDR2 FYNNEI. The CDR3 is 10 amino acids. The V gene lost 3 bases and the J gene lost 9 bases, with 3 bases spanning the gap. The CDR3 loop reads CASSESTIYF. The CDR3, as DNA: TGTGCCAGCAGTGAGAGCACCATATATTTT.

This chain links TRBV5-4 with TRBJ1-1; weak D call: TRBD1 (6 bases). Germline lookup yields CDR1 SGHNT and CDR2 YYREEE (reference sequence). Between the trimmed V and J ends, which lost 2 bases and 10 bases, there was a span of 18 bases. The CDR3 has 14 residues. CDR3 coding DNA: TGTGCCAGCAGCTTTAGCCCCGGGGGGCTGGGAGCTTTCTTT. Its protein is CASSFSPGGLGAFF.

The chain links TRBV4-2 to TRBJ2-2; D unclear. Looked up from germline, CDR1 is LGHNA and CDR2 is YNFKEQ. The CDR3 sequence is 17 residues long. Between the trimmed V and J ends, which lost 0 bases and 4 bases, there was a span of 15 bases. CDR3 protein: CASSQETAPLSTGELFF. The CDR3 DNA is TGTGCCAGCAGCCAAGAAACAGCGCCCTTATCCACCGGGGAGCTGTTTTTT.

In this sample, this clone turned up once. DNA for the CDR3: TGTGCCAGCAGCTTTCTCTCGGATACGCAGTATTTT. This encodes CASSFLSDTQYF. The V call is TRBV7-2, the J call TRBJ2-3, with D uncertain. The V gene lost 3 bases and the J gene lost 6 bases, with 7 bases spanning the gap. Germline loops: CDR1 SGHTA, CDR2 FQGNSA. This CDR3 is built from 12 residues. Based on the CDR3 plus reference TRBV7-2 and TRBJ2-3, the full variable domain is GAGVSQSPSNKVTEKGKDVELRCDPISGHTALYWYRQSLGQGLEFLIYFQGNSAPDKSGLPSDRFSAERTGGSVSTLTIQRTQQEDSAVYLCASSFLSDTQYFGPGTRLTVL.

The chain links TRBV11-3 to TRBJ1-1; 8 bases match TRBD1. There are 14 residues in the CDR3. V was clipped by 4 bases and J by 3 bases; unmatched bases: 4. Germline V lookup: CDR1 SGHNT, CDR2 YENEEA. CDR3 residues: CASSYQGADTEAFF. CDR3 bases: TGTGCCAGCAGCTACCAGGGGGCGGACACTGAAGCTTTCTTT.

The chain's CDR3 is CASSPPRGGGQFF. The CDR3 coding sequence is TGTGCCAGCAGCCCTCCGCGGGGTGGGGGGCAGTTCTTC. The chain uses TRBV7-3 and TRBJ2-1; a weak D match, TRBD2 (6 bases). The germline V gene has CDR1 SGHTA and CDR2 FQGTGA. Trimming pared 5 bases from V and 12 bases from J, leaving 17 bases between. The CDR3 runs to 13 residues.

The rearrangement joins TRBV10-3 to TRBJ1-2, with 7 bases fitting TRBD1. The CDR3 loop spans 16 amino acids. V shed 8 bases and J 3 bases; nucleotides not matched to a gene: 15. CDR1 and CDR2 from the germline V gene are ENHRY and SYGVKD. The CDR3 sequence: CAIGSSIGGADYGYTF. The CDR3 DNA reads as TGTGCCATCGGGAGTAGTATAGGGGGCGCGGACTATGGCTACACCTTC.

V usage is TRBV6-1 and J usage is TRBJ1-1; a possible D gene is TRBD1 (6 bases). V shed 6 bases and J shed 3 bases, with 8 bases lying between them. Germline assignment: CDR1 MNHNS and CDR2 SASEGT. The CDR3 is 12 residues long. CDR3 DNA sequence: TGTGCCAGCAGAGGACAGCACACTGAAGCTTTCTTT. It is translated as CASRGQHTEAFF.

This rearrangement joins TRBV11-2 to TRBJ1-2, with D perhaps matching TRBD1 (5 bases). Germline V gene data show CDR1 as SGHAT and CDR2 as FQNNGV. The CDR3 length is 13 residues. Trimming removed 1 base at V and 8 bases at J, with 11 bases between. CDR3 in amino acids: CASSLGLWGGYTF. In DNA form, the CDR3 reads TGTGCCAGCAGCTTAGGGCTCTGGGGGGGCTACACCTTC.

The J gene is TRBJ1-1, the V gene TRBV19, with no clear D. The CDR3 loop spans 14 amino acids. The V end lost 1 base, the J end lost 5 bases, and 11 bases lay between the germline ends. CDR1 is LNHDA, CDR2 SQIVND, per germline (reference sequence). The DNA for the CDR3 is TGTGCCAGTAGTATAGCGAGGGAGCGGACTGAAGCTTTCTTT. Protein sequence: CASSIARERTEAFF. The variable domain in full, completed from reference TRBV19 and TRBJ1-1, reads DGGITQSPKYLFRKEGQNVTLSCEQNLNHDAMYWYRQDPGQGLRLIYYSQIVNDFQKGDIAEGYSVSREKKESFPLTVTSAQKNPTAFYLCASSIARERTEAFFGQGTRLTVV.

This clone was counted once. CDR3 sequence: CASSEPQGTHEQYF. DNA for the CDR3: TGCGCCAGCAGCGAGCCCCAGGGGACCCACGAGCAGTACTTC. The gene calls are TRBV5-1 and TRBJ2-7, with a possible D match to TRBD1 (6 bases). V was trimmed by 4 bases and J by 5 bases, leaving 16 bases between them. There are 14 residues in the CDR3. Germline V gene sequence: CDR1 SGHRS, CDR2 YFSETQ.

This chain links TRBV7-2 with TRBJ1-1; 7 nucleotides align to TRBD1. CDR1 is SGHTA, CDR2 FQGNSA, per germline. V gave up 3 bases and J gave up 3 bases; unmatched junction bases: 4. The CDR3 consists of 14 residues. For the CDR3, the DNA is TGTGCCAGCAGCTTTCAGGGGGTACACACTGAAGCTTTCTTT. Residues: CASSFQGVHTEAFF.

Only a few counts were recorded for this clone. V and J are TRBV12-5 and TRBJ1-5; TRBD1 might be the D (6 bases). Germline lookup yields CDR1 LGHNT and CDR2 FRNRAP. This CDR3 spans 14 amino acids. Trimming stripped 3 bases from V and 3 bases from J, with 9 bases between. The CDR3 nucleotides read TGTGCTAGTGGTTTTCAGGGGAACAATCAGCCCCAGCATTTT. Its protein product is CASGFQGNNQPQHF.

V usage is TRBV5-1 and J usage is TRBJ1-2; 8 positions agree with TRBD1. The V and J ends lost 6 bases and 8 bases, in that order; junction bases with no gene match: 18. The CDR3 is 16 residues long. The germline V gene has CDR1 SGHRS and CDR2 YFSETQ. DNA of the CDR3: TGCGCCAGCACCCGGGGGGACAGGCCGGACATTCGGGGCTACACCTTC. Translating it yields CASTRGDRPDIRGYTF. Looking up the rest from reference TRBV5-1 and TRBJ1-2 gives the full variable domain: KAGVTQTPRYLIKTRGQQVTLSCSPISGHRSVSWYQQTPGQGLQFLFEYFSETQRNKGNFPGRFSGRQFSNSRSEMNVSTLELGDSALYLCASTRGDRPDIRGYTFGSGTRLTVV.

CDR3 protein: CASRATNYGYTF. CDR3 in DNA: TGTGCCAGCAGAGCTACTAACTATGGCTACACCTTC. V is TRBV28 and J is TRBJ1-2, with D unresolved. V lost 6 bases to trimming and J lost 0 bases, with 5 bases between them. The CDR3 is made up of 12 amino acids. Germline V CDR1 and CDR2: MDHEN, SYDVKM.

Notes on this clone: Additional DNA sequences in this sample encode the identical CDR3. The gene calls are TRBV15 and TRBJ2-5, with 11 bases that match TRBD1. The CDR3 is 14 residues long. V was clipped by 5 bases and J by 2 bases; unmatched bases: 1. The germline CDR1 and CDR2 sequences are LNHNV and YYDKDF (reference sequence). Here the CDR3 reads CATSRDRGQETQYF. The CDR3 bases are TGTGCCACCAGCCGGGACAGGGGGCAAGAGACCCAGTACTTC.

DNA for the CDR3: TGTGCCAGCAGTTTAGGGAACACCGGGGAGCTGTTTTTT. Protein: CASSLGNTGELFF. V and J are TRBV28 and TRBJ2-2; D is undetermined. The V gene's germline CDR1 is MDHEN and CDR2 SYDVKM. The CDR3 has 13 residues. Trimming cost V 2 bases and J 1 base, with 2 bases left between them.